This T cell receptor (beta chain) derives from a study of T cell responses to AZD1222 COVID-19 vaccine. V was clipped by 4 bases and J by 7 bases; unmatched bases: 6. The CDR3 sequence is 14 residues long. CDR1 and CDR2 (germline): SGHRS, YFSETQ. The data were produced by immunoSEQ multiplex PCR, yet TCRdb's version contains in-frame clones alone and is incomplete. There are about 120,000 clones in the sample; around 90% occur only once, and approximately 2.6% lies in the top ten. There are a few counts of this clone. Its specificity is unknown. Study-wide points: As reported, nearly half of all spike-specific TCRs target variant regions that are unmutated. Most donors were white British, females outnumbered males, and clonal diversity was possibly underestimated. Spike-wide coverage was observed for vaccine-associated CD4 TCRs, with dominant responses at 160-218 and 743-854. The number of AZD1222 recipients seropositive at baseline was only 5 to 7.

The specimen comprised peripheral blood, sampled 28 days after the second AZD1222 dose. This chain links TRBV5-1 with TRBJ2-3; 10 positions agree with TRBD1. The sequence was collected from an adult who received the AZD1222 COVID-19 vaccine. The CDR3 spells CASSRDRGANTQYF. The CDR3 DNA is TGCGCCAGCAGCCGGGACAGGGGTGCGAATACGCAGTATTTT.